This T cell receptor beta chain was sequenced in a study of blood T cell repertoires in COVID-19. Study context: Sites across the United States, Italy and Spain contributed samples from acute and convalescent COVID-19.

In its sample, this clone was seen a few times. Germline CDR1 reads SGHDT; CDR2 reads YYEEEE. Losses at the gene ends were 2 bases for V and 0 bases for J; bases not matched to a gene: 2. This CDR3 region has 15 residues. As processed by the authors: Quantification of nucleated cells was approximated via reference gene primer amplification. Assay used: immunoSEQ multiplex PCR; TCRdb lists only in-frame clones, some missing. V and J calls plus clone size are reproduced from that table; the DNA served to infer D and trimming. The sample records approximately 180,000 clones, 70% to 90% being singletons. Sequenced: peripheral blood. The chain employs TRBV5-6 and TRBJ2-3; 8 bases map to TRBD2. The sequence was obtained from a human donor in a cohort sampled during active COVID-19. The CDR3, as DNA: TGTGCCAGCAGCTTTGCGGGGGGCAGCACAGATACGCAGTATTTT. Its protein is CASSFAGGSTDTQYF.